These 5 T cell receptor beta chains share one sample of origin, sequenced in a study of blood T cell repertoires in COVID-19. Generated by immunoSEQ multiplex PCR, the TCRdb table keeps only in-frame clones and is missing some. In the table there are 80,000 to 100,000 clones, 65% to 90% of which are singletons. Sequencing was carried out using peripheral blood. Receptor source: a man between 65 and 85 years old with active or convalescent COVID-19.

The chain is built from TRBV7-2 and TRBJ2-7, with D possibly being TRBD1 (6 bases). The germline gives CDR1 SGHTA, CDR2 FQGNSA. Trimming took 6 bases from V and 6 from J, leaving 15 bases between them. The CDR3 is made up of 13 amino acids. The CDR3 region is CASRVQGPSEQYF. The CDR3 DNA is TGTGCCAGCAGGGTACAGGGTCCGAGCGAGCAGTACTTC.

The chain employs TRBV7-2 and TRBJ2-5, with TRBD1 matching 7 bases. The CDR3 totals 15 residues. Trimming took 5 bases from V and 4 from J; bases not matched to a gene: 10. Germline-derived CDR1 and CDR2 are SGHTA and FQGNSA. Here the CDR3 reads CASSGHGTEGETQYF. The CDR3 nucleotides read TGTGCCAGCAGCGGCCACGGGACAGAAGGAGAGACCCAGTACTTC.

The V gene is TRBV3-1 (or the pseudogene TRBV3-2), the J gene TRBJ2-7, with D maybe TRBD1 (6 bases). The CDR3 contains 15 residues. Germline V gene sequence: CDR1 LGHDT, CDR2 YNNKEL (reference sequence). V was cut by 3 bases and J by 1 base, with 13 bases left in between. DNA for the CDR3: TGTGCCAGCAGCCACCTTGGGGGCCGGTCCTACGAGCAGTACTTC. This gives the protein CASSHLGGRSYEQYF.

This clone showed up many times. The J gene is TRBJ2-1, the V gene TRBV11-3; the D is unclear. In germline, CDR1 is SGHNT, CDR2 YENEEA. Trimming removed 1 base from V and 6 bases from J, with 10 bases in between. The CDR3 is 14 residues long. The CDR3 DNA is TGTGCCAGCAGCTTAGCGGGTGTGAGCAATGAGCAGTTCTTC. Amino acid sequence: CASSLAGVSNEQFF.

The chain links TRBV2 to TRBJ1-2; D may be TRBD1 (6 bases). Trimming shortened V by 4 bases and J by 0 bases, and 18 bases separated the two germline ends. The V gene's germline CDR1 is SNHLY and CDR2 FYNNEI. The CDR3 contains 17 residues. CDR3 nucleotide sequence: TGTGCCAGCAGTGCACAGGGACGGGGTACGGCTAACTATGGCTACACCTTC. Translating it yields CASSAQGRGTANYGYTF. The full variable domain, its missing parts supplied by reference TRBV2 and TRBJ1-2, is EPEVTQTPSHQVTQMGQEVILRCVPISNHLYFYWYRQILGQKVEFLVSFYNNEISEKSEIFDDQFSVERPDGSNFTLKIRSTKLEDSAMYFCASSAQGRGTANYGYTFGSGTRLTVV.